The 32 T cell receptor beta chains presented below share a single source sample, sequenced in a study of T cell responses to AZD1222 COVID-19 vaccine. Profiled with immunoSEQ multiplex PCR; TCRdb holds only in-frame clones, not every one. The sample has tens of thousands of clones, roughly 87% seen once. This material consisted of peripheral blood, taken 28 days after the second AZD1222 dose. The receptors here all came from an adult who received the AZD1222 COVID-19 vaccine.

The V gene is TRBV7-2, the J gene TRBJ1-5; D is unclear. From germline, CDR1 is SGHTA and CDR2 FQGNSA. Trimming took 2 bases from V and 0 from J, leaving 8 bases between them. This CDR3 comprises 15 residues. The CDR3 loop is CASSLTVYSNQPQHF. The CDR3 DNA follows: TGTGCCAGCAGCTTAACGGTGTATAGCAATCAGCCCCAGCATTTT.

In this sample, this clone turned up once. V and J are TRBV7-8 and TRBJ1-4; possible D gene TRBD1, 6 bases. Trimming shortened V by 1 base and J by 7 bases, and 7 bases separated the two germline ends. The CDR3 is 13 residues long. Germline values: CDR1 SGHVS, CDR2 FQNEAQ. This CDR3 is CASSLVTGEKLFF. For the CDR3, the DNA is TGTGCCAGCAGCTTAGTGACAGGTGAAAAACTGTTTTTT.

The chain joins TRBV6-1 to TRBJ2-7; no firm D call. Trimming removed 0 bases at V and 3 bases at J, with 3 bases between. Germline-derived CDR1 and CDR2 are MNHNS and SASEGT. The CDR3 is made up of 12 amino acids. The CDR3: CASSEAGYEQYV. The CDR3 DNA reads TGTGCCAGCAGTGAAGCAGGCTACGAGCAGTACGTC.

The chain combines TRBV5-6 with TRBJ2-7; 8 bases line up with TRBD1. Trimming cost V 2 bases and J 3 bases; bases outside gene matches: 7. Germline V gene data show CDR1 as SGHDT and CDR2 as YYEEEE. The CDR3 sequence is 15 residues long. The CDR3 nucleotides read TGTGCCAGCAGCTTTGACAGGGGACTTTACTACGAGCAGTACGTC. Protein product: CASSFDRGLYYEQYV.

CDR3 in DNA: TGTGCCAGCAGCCCGGGACTAGCAGAGACCCAGTACTTC. It specifies CASSPGLAETQYF. The rearrangement uses TRBV7-3 and TRBJ2-5; 9 nucleotides line up with TRBD2. CDR3 length equals 13 residues. Germline CDR1 and CDR2: SGHTA and FQGTGA. The junction had 2 bases not matched to a gene; V was cut back by 5 bases and J by 4 bases.

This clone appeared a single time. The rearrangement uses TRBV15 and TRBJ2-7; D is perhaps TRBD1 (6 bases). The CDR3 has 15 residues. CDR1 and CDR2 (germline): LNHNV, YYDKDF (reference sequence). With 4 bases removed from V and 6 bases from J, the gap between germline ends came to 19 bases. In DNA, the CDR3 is TGTGCCACCAGCACGACCCGAAGGGGGTCACGCGAGCAGTACTTC. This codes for CATSTTRRGSREQYF.

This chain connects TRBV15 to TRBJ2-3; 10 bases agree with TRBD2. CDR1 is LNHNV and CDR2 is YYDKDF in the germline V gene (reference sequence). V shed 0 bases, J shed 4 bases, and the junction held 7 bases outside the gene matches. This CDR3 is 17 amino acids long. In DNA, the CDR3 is TGTGCCACCAGCAGAGATCGGAGCGGGGGGGGCGCAGATACGCAGTATTTT. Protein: CATSRDRSGGGADTQYF.

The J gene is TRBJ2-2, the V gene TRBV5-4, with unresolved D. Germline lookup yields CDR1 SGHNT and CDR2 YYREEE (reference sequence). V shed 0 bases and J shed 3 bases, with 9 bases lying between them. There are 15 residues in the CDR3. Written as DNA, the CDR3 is TGTGCCAGCAGCTTGGTGCCAGGAGACACCGGGGAGCTGTTTTTT. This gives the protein CASSLVPGDTGELFF.

The DNA of the CDR3 is TGTGCTAGCCCACAGAACCGACACGAAGGGCCACGGGACCCCTGGAAGAATCAGCCCCAGCATTTT. Its protein product is CASPQNRHEGPRDPWKNQPQHF. V gene TRBV7-7 combines with J gene TRBJ1-5, with D tentatively TRBD1 (5 bases). The CDR3 is made up of 22 amino acids. The germline V gene encodes CDR1 SSHAT and CDR2 FNYEAQ (reference sequence).

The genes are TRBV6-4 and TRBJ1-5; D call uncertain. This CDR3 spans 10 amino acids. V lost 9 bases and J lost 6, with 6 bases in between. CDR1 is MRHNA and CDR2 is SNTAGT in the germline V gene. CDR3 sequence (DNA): TGTGCCAGTCCCTTTCAGCCCCAGCATTTT. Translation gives CASPFQPQHF.

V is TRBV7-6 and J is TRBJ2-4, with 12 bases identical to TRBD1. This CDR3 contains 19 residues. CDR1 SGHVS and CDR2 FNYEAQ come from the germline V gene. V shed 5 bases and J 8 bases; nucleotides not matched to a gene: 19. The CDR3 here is CASSTGLGTGGAGLHIQYF. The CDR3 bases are TGTGCCAGCAGCACCGGCCTAGGGACAGGGGGCGCGGGTCTACACATTCAGTACTTC.

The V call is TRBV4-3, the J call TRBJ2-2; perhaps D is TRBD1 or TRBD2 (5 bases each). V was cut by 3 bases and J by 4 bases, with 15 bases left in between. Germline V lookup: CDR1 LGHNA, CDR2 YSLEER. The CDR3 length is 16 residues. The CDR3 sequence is CASSQVRDGSTGELFF. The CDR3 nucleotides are TGCGCCAGCAGCCAGGTACGGGACGGATCCACCGGGGAGCTGTTTTTT.

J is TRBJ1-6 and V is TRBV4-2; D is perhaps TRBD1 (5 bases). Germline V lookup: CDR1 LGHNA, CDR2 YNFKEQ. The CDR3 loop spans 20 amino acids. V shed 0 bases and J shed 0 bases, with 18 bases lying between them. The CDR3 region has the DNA TGTGCCAGCAGCCAAGATACGGCCGGGGGTAGGAGCTCCTATAATTCACCCCTCCACTTT. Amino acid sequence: CASSQDTAGGRSSYNSPLHF.

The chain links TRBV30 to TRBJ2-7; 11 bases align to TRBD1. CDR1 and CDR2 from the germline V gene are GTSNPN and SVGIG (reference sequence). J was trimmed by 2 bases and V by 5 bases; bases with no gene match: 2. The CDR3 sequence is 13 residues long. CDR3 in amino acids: CAWEDRGPYEQYF. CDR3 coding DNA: TGTGCCTGGGAGGACAGGGGGCCCTACGAGCAGTACTTC.

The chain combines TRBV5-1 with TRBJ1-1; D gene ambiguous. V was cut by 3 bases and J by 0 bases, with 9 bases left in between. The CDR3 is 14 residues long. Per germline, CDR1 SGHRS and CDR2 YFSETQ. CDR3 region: CASSSPTVNTEAFF. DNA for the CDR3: TGCGCCAGCAGCTCCCCTACAGTGAACACTGAAGCTTTCTTT.

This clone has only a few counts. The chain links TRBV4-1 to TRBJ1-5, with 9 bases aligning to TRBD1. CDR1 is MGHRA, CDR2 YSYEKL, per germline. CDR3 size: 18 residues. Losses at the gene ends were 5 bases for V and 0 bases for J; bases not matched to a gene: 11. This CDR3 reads CASSYRDRAYDSNQPQHF. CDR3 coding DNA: TGCGCCAGCAGCTACCGGGACAGGGCGTATGATAGCAATCAGCCCCAGCATTTT.

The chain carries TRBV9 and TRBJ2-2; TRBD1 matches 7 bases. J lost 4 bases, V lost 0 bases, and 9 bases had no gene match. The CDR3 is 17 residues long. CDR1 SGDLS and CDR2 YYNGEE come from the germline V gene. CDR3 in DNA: TGTGCCAGCAGCGTAGCTAGGGGGCAGGACCTCACCGGGGAGCTGTTTTTT. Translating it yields CASSVARGQDLTGELFF.

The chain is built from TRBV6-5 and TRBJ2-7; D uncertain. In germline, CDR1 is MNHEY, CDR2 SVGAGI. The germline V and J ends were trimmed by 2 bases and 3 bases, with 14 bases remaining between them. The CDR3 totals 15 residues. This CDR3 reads CASSYVWSGVYEQYF. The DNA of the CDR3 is TGTGCCAGCAGTTACGTGTGGTCTGGGGTCTACGAGCAGTACTTC.

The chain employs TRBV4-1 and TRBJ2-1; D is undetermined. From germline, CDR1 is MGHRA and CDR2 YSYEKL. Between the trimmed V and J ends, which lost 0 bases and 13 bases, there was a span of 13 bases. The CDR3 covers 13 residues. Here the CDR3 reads CASSQEVRDKQFF. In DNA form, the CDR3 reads TGCGCCAGCAGCCAAGAAGTTAGGGATAAACAGTTCTTC.

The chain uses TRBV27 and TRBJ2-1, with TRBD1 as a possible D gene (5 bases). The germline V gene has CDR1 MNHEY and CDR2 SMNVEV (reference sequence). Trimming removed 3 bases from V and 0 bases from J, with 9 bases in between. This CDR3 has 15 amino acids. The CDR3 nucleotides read TGTGCCAGCAGTTTGACAGTGAGCTCCTACAATGAGCAGTTCTTC. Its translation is CASSLTVSSYNEQFF.

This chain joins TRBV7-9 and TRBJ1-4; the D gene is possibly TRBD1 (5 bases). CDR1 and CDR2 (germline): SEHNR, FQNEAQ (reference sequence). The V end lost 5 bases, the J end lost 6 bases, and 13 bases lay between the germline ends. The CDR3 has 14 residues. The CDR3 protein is CASSPNQGDEKLFF. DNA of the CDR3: TGTGCCAGCAGCCCCAATCAGGGAGATGAAAAACTGTTTTTT. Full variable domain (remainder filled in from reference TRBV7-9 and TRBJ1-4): DTGVSQNPRHKITKRGQNVTFRCDPISEHNRLYWYRQTLGQGPEFLTYFQNEAQLEKSRLLSDRFSAERPKGSFSTLEIQRTEQGDSAMYLCASSPNQGDEKLFFGSGTQLSVL.

CDR3 region: CASSPQVSGETQYF. The CDR3 nucleotides are TGTGCCAGCAGCCCACAAGTTTCGGGAGAGACCCAGTACTTC. The chain carries TRBV5-4 and TRBJ2-5; D call uncertain. Germline CDR1 and CDR2: SGHNT and YYREEE (reference sequence). Trimming shortened V by 4 bases and J by 4 bases, and 14 bases separated the two germline ends. The CDR3 contains 14 residues.

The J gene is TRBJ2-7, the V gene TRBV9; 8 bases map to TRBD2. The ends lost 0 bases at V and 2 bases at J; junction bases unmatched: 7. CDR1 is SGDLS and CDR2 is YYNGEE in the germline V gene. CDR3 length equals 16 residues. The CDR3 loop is CASSVAGAAGAYEQYF. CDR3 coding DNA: TGTGCCAGCAGCGTAGCCGGAGCAGCGGGGGCCTACGAGCAGTACTTC.

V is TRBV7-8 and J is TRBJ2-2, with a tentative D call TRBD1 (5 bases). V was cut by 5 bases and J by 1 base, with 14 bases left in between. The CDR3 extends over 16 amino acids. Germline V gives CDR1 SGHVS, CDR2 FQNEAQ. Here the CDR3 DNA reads TGTGCCAGCAGCCCCCGGACATCCGGGAACACCGGGGAGCTGTTTTTT. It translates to CASSPRTSGNTGELFF. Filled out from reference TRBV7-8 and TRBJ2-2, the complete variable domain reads GAGVSQSPRYKVAKRGQDVALRCDPISGHVSLFWYQQALGQGPEFLTYFQNEAQLDKSGLPSDRFFAERPEGSVSTLKIQRTQQEDSAVYLCASSPRTSGNTGELFFGEGSRLTVL.

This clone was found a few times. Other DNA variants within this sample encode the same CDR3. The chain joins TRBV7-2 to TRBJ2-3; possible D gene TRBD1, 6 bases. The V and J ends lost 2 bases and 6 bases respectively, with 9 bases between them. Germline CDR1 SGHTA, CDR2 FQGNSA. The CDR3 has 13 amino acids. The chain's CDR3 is CASSLKRGDTQYF. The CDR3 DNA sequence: TGTGCCAGCAGCTTAAAAAGGGGGGATACGCAGTATTTT.

The CDR3 DNA follows: TGTGCCAGCAGCCAGCTACGAGGGCCGTACGAGCAGTACTTC. As protein: CASSQLRGPYEQYF. V and J are TRBV14 and TRBJ2-7; D is perhaps TRBD2 (5 bases). The V end was cut by 3 bases, the J end by 4 bases, with 13 bases between. The CDR3 spans 14 residues. The germline gives CDR1 SGHDN, CDR2 FVKESK.

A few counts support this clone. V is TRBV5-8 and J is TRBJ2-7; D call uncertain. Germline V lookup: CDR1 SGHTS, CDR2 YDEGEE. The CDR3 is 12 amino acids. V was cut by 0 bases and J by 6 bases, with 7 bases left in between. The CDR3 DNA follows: TGTGCCAGCAGCTTGGTACTGCTCGAGCAGTACGTC. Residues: CASSLVLLEQYV.

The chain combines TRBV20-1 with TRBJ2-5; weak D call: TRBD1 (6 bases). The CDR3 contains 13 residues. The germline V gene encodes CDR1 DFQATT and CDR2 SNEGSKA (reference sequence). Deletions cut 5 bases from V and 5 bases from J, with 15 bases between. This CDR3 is CSARGWGRETQYF. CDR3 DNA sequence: TGCAGTGCTCGTGGATGGGGGCGTGAGACCCAGTACTTC.

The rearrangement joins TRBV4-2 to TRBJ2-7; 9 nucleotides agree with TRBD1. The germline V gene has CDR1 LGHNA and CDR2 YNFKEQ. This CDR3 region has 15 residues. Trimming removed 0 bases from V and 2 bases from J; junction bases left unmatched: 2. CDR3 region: CASSQDRTGAYEQYF. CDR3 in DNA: TGTGCCAGCAGCCAAGATAGGACAGGGGCCTACGAGCAGTACTTC.

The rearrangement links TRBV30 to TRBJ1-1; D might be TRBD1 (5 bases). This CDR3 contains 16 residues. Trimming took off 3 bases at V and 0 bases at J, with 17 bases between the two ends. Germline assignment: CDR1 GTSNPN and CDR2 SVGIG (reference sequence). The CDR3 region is CAWRASGGRVNTEAFF. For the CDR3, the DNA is TGTGCCTGGAGGGCGAGCGGGGGAAGAGTGAACACTGAAGCTTTCTTT.

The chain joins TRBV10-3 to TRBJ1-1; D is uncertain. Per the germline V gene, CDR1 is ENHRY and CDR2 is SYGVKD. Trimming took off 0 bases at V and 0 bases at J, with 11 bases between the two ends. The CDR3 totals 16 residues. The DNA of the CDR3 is TGTGCCATCAGTGAGTCGGTGGGCCCCATGAACACTGAAGCTTTCTTT. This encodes CAISESVGPMNTEAFF.

The CDR3 coding sequence is TGTGCCAGCAGCGGGAAAGGGCGGTATGAAAAACTGTTTTTT. Translating gives CASSGKGRYEKLFF. The chain carries TRBV5-4 and TRBJ1-4; the D is unclear. Germline assignment: CDR1 SGHNT and CDR2 YYREEE (reference sequence). Trimming cost V 4 bases and J 6 bases, with 13 bases left between them. This CDR3 has 14 amino acids.